This is a list of T cell receptor beta chains from one sample in a study of T cells in Graves' hyperthyroidism and ophthalmopathy. Each CDR3 protein gets one entry after TCRdb re-called the multiplex PCR reads with MiXCR. The profile shows just under 750,000 distinct CDR3 sequences, 35% of them singletons. Sequencing was performed on blood. The source is a woman in her thirties or forties with Graves' hyperthyroidism. Each CDR3 is given with its conserved first and last residue. The D gene is left open where the match is weak. Clone size, where shown, is once, few, many, or a class for clones that have expanded.

clone_size j_call v_call d_call cdr3_nt cdr3_aa
many TRBJ1-2 TRBV12-3/TRBV12-4 TRBD1 TGTGCCAGCAGCCCTACCGGGACAGGAAGGATGGGCTACACCTTC CASSPTGTGRMGYTF
. TRBJ1-1 TRBV6-5 TRBD1 TGTGCCAGCAGTCACCGGGACAGGGGCACGAACACTGAAGCTTTCTTT CASSHRDRGTNTEAFF
many TRBJ2-2 TRBV7-2 TRBD2 TGTGCCAGCAGCTCACCTAGCGGCAGCACCGGGGAGCTGTTTTTT CASSSPSGSTGELFF
many TRBJ1-1 TRBV10-3 . TGTGCCATCAGTGAGCCCGGGGACACCGAAGCTTTCTTT CAISEPGDTEAFF
. TRBJ2-4 TRBV20-1 . TGCAGTGCCAGACTGACAGGTCTTATAGACATTCAGTACTTC CSARLTGLIDIQYF
. TRBJ2-3 TRBV7-2 . TGTGCCAGCAGCTCCATACTAGTAGATACGCAGTATTTT CASSSILVDTQYF
. TRBJ2-3 TRBV28 . TGTGCCAGCAGACTGCCGGGGTCGCCGCAGTATTTT CASRLPGSPQYF
. TRBJ2-5 TRBV20-1 TRBD2 TGCAGTGCCCCTGGACTAGCGGGGCCGGGGTCAAGTGAGACCCAGTACTTC CSAPGLAGPGSSETQYF
. TRBJ2-7 TRBV4-3 . TGCGCCAGCAGCCAAGATGAGGCGGAAACCTACGAGCAGTACTTC CASSQDEAETYEQYF
many TRBJ1-2 TRBV15 . TGTGCCACCAGCAGAGGTAAAGGGTTTGGACTGCACTATGGCTACACCTTC CATSRGKGFGLHYGYTF
many TRBJ1-3 TRBV29-1 . TGCAGCGCCACCTTCTCTGGAAACACCATATATTTT CSATFSGNTIYF
. TRBJ1-1 TRBV6-1 . TGTGCCAGCGGGGGGTGGAGTGCTGAAGCTTTCTTT CASGGWSAEAFF
many TRBJ2-2 TRBV2 . TGTGCCAGCAGTGAGTCCGGGGGAATGGTGTTTTTT CASSESGGMVFF
few TRBJ2-2 TRBV19 TRBD1 TGTGCCAGTAGCCCCGCGGACAGGCCGAACACCGGGGAGCTGTTTTTT CASSPADRPNTGELFF
many TRBJ1-6 TRBV6-2/TRBV6-3 . TGTGCCAGCAGTTACGGGGCAGGAAGCTCACCCCTCCACTTT CASSYGAGSSPLHF
. TRBJ2-4 TRBV29-1 . TGCAGCGTGCGCCAGGGAGGTGGAAACATTCAGTACTTC CSVRQGGGNIQYF
many TRBJ2-7 TRBV20-1 . TGCAGTGCTAGAGGGCCTCGACAGGCCGCCTACGAGCAGTACTTC CSARGPRQAAYEQYF
. TRBJ1-5 TRBV4-3 . TGCGCCAGCAGCGAACAGAGGGTGAGCCGGGGCAATCAGCCCCAGCATTTT CASSEQRVSRGNQPQHF
few TRBJ1-5 TRBV19 TRBD1 TGTGCCAGTAGTACTATCGGGACAGGGGTTTTCAATCAGCCCCAGCATTTT CASSTIGTGVFNQPQHF
. TRBJ1-4 TRBV10-3 . TGTGCCATCAGTGAGATGCTCCTGGACAGTCCTAATGAAAAACTGTTTTTT CAISEMLLDSPNEKLFF
many TRBJ1-5 TRBV5-5 TRBD1 TGTGCCAGCAGCCAATGGGACAGGGCAAATCAGCCCCAGCATTTT CASSQWDRANQPQHF
. TRBJ2-1 TRBV7-3 TRBD2 TGTGCCAGCAGTGAGACTAGCGGGGGCAATGAGCAGTTCTTC CASSETSGGNEQFF
many TRBJ1-5 TRBV29-1 . TGCAGCGTTGAAGAGGCAGACAATCAGCCCCAGCATTTT CSVEEADNQPQHF
many TRBJ1-1 TRBV20-1 . TGCAGTGCTGGTGGGACCGCACGGAACACTGAAGCTTTCTTT CSAGGTARNTEAFF
many TRBJ1-2 TRBV10-3 TRBD1 TGTGCCATCAGCCCGGGACAGCGCACTAACTATGGCTACACCTTC CAISPGQRTNYGYTF
. TRBJ1-2 TRBV9 TRBD1 TGTGCCAGCGAGGGACAGGGGAGCCCCTCCAGTGGCTACACCTTC CASEGQGSPSSGYTF
few TRBJ2-7 TRBV12-3/TRBV12-4 . TGTGCCAGCAGTATGGCAGGGAACTCCTACGAGCAGTACTTC CASSMAGNSYEQYF
. TRBJ1-2 TRBV25-1 TRBD1 TGTGCCAGCAGTGCCTCAGGGGGCAGGGAATATGGCTACACCTTC CASSASGGREYGYTF
. TRBJ1-5 TRBV12-3/TRBV12-4 . TGTGCCAGCAGTTTAAGGGTAAGGGGGTCCAATCAGCCCCAGCATTTT CASSLRVRGSNQPQHF
. TRBJ2-1 TRBV24-1 TRBD2 TGTGCCACCAGTCTGACACTAGCGATAGAGGAGCAGTTCTTC CATSLTLAIEEQFF
. TRBJ1-1 TRBV19 TRBD1 TGTGCCGTGGGGACAGGGGACACTGAAGCTTTCTTT CAVGTGDTEAFF
few TRBJ1-1 TRBV12-3/TRBV12-4 . TGTGCCAGCAGTTTCGGAGGACAGATGAACACTGAAGCTTTCTTT CASSFGGQMNTEAFF
many TRBJ1-2 TRBV7-9 . TGTGCCAGCAGCTTACTCGGCACCGCTAACTATGGCTACACCTTC CASSLLGTANYGYTF
once TRBJ2-6 TRBV10-3 TRBD1 TGTGCCATCAGTGAGACGACAGGGGGCTCTGGAAACTCTGGGGCCAACGTCCTGACTTTC CAISETTGGSGNSGANVLTF
. TRBJ2-5 TRBV29-1 . TGCAGCGTTGAAGATCGCCGGGGGCCAAGGGAGACCCAGTACTTC CSVEDRRGPRETQYF
once TRBJ1-2 TRBV7-2 TRBD1 TGTGCCAGCAGACCAGGGGGATACACCTTC CASRPGGYTF
. TRBJ2-7 TRBV4-3 TRBD1 TGCACCAGCAGCCAAGGTTACGGGACAGGGTACGAGCAGTACTTC CTSSQGYGTGYEQYF
. TRBJ1-1 TRBV15 TRBD1 TGTGCCACCAGCAGAGATGCAGGGGGCACTGAAGCTTTCTTT CATSRDAGGTEAFF
few TRBJ2-7 TRBV6-5 . TGTGCCAGCAGTTACTCGCGGACAGACAATTTCGTGTGGTCCTACGAGCAGTACTTC CASSYSRTDNFVWSYEQYF
once TRBJ1-2 TRBV11-3 . TGTGCCAGCAGCTCCCCTCGGACAGAGCGGTATCGCTACACCTTC CASSSPRTERYRYTF
many TRBJ1-2 TRBV12-3/TRBV12-4 . TGTGCCAGCAGTTTTGGTCGGGTCGATGGCTACACCTTC CASSFGRVDGYTF
. TRBJ1-1 TRBV29-1 TRBD1 TGCAGCGTAGGACAGGGCACTGAAGCTTTCTTT CSVGQGTEAFF
many TRBJ1-6 TRBV7-2 . TGTGCCAGCAGCCCGTCGGGTTCACCCCTCCACTTT CASSPSGSPLHF
. TRBJ1-1 TRBV29-1 TRBD1 TGCAGCGTCGCGGGACCGACAGGGGTTGAATCTGAAGCTTTCTTT CSVAGPTGVESEAFF
many TRBJ1-5 TRBV7-9 . TGTGCCAGCAGCTTAGAGGGTCGGCACCAGCCCCAGCATTTT CASSLEGRHQPQHF
many TRBJ1-2 TRBV2 . TGTGCCAGCAGGAGGGACGGCTCCCCTGCTATTGAACATGGCTACACCTTC CASRRDGSPAIEHGYTF
few TRBJ2-7 TRBV19 . TGTGCCAGCAGTGAACAGGGTACCGGTTACGAGCAGTACTTC CASSEQGTGYEQYF
many TRBJ1-3 TRBV20-1 . TGCAGTGCTATGCCCTCTGGAAACACCATATATTTT CSAMPSGNTIYF
. TRBJ1-1 TRBV12-3/TRBV12-4 . TGTGCCAGCAGTGGGGAGGGAATCACTGAAGCTTTCTTT CASSGEGITEAFF